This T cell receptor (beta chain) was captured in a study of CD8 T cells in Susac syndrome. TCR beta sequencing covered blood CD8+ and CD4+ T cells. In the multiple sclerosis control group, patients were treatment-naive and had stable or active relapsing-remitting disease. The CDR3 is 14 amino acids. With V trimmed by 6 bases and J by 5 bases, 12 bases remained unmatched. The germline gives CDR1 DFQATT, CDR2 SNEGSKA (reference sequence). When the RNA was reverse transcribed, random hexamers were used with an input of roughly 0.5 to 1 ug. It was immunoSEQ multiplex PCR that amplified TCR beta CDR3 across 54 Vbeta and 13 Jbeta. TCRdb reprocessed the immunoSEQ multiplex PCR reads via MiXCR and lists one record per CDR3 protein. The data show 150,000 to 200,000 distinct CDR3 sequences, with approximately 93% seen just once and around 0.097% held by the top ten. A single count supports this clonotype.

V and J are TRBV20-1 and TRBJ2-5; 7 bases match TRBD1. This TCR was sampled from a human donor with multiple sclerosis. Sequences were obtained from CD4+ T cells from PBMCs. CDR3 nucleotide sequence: TGCAGTGCGAGATTGACAGGGAGCAGGGAGACCCAGTACTTC. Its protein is CSARLTGSRETQYF.